The T cell receptor beta chain under discussion was sequenced for a study of cytomegalovirus exposure and HLA in healthy donors (dated by TCRdb to about 2017). In terms of the full investigation: An earlier analysis of several hundred of the donors reported 276 Gb of sequence data and roughly 120 million unique TCR beta sequences obtained from around 180 million T cells. Among 300 to 450 genotyped donors of the cohort, an average of around 240,000 unique TCR beta nucleotide sequences were sequenced per donor, roughly 20% of them non-productive. In an earlier analysis of 500 to 650 of the donors, high-throughput TCR beta sequencing was used to judge whether each TCR beta V gene segment behaved as functional or pseudogenic. Typing coverage varied by locus: roughly 620-640 donors for A, B, C, DRB1 and DQB1; around 560 for DQA1; approximately 570 for DPA1; approximately 490 for DPB1. Several DR-DQ haplotypes were handled as single units for association and clustering because linkage in the cohort was strong. Class I and class II HLA loci were covered by the typing at four-digit resolution. The aim of the study was to test whether cataloging public T cell receptors could identify signatures of past pathogen exposure. The study combined high-throughput TCR immunosequencing, statistical association of individual TCRs with disease status, and machine learning to predict cytomegalovirus infection status. All discovery cohort repertoires had been generated using a single sequencing platform. A later analysis re-examined previously published TCR beta repertoires from roughly 720 donors and added high-resolution HLA genotyping to investigate patterns of TCR occurrence. Alongside the repertoire data, information on donor age, sex, ethnicity and CMV serostatus was compiled. The study profiled the T cell repertoires of around 700 subjects by immunosequencing and related them to cytomegalovirus serostatus. In the later analysis, no new phenotypic data were used to find candidate immune exposures; instead, reliance was placed on TCR beta sequences and their occurrence across donors. A later genetic analysis took genome-wide SNP genotypes for 398 of the 666 donors and used that subset as a discovery cohort. Among the approximately 430 genotyped donors, around 81% belonged to the genetic ancestry cluster associated with self-reported Caucasian donors. Along with the 666-subject first cohort, a separate validation cohort of roughly 110 different subjects was used. Approximately 300 gigabases of sequencing data and around 85 million unique TCR sequences made up an early release that covered under 750 HLA-typed donors. Study-level results and caveats: A few of the identified cytomegalovirus-associated TCR beta chains were confirmed in vitro to be specific for cytomegalovirus antigens. In a later analysis, TCR association rates were found to vary across HLA loci, with the most associated TCRs seen for DRB1 alleles and the fewest for HLA-C alleles. A later analysis associated about 18,000 TCR beta sequences with specific HLA alleles at a false discovery rate of 0.05. Strong co-occurrence of HLA alleles, especially DR and DQ, made assigning TCR associations to individual alleles difficult. Because some donors lacked HLA typing at each locus, the association tests relied only on the typed subset. Across donors, most TCR sequences were observed very rarely, whereas some public TCRs were present in many individuals. For the cohort, immune exposure information was limited to CMV serostatus. An earlier analysis of approximately 500 of the donors showed that most TCR beta V segments appeared in productive rearrangements either about 87% or about 30% of the time, which broadly matched IMGT annotations. Over 15 rarely observed V segments, including chromosome 9 orphons, were excluded from the earlier analysis of about 500 of the donors because counts were too low. Some IMGT-functional V segments, including TRBV6-2 and TRBV6-3, could not be told apart with the 87-base-pair reads, so those segments were excluded. According to a later genetic analysis, donors in an Asian-associated ancestry cluster had fewer N-insertions in productive TCRs than the roughly 660-donor mean. A further reported finding was that TCR beta sequences accurately predicted the HLA-A and HLA-B alleles for most subjects in the first cohort. A cluster of highly shared sequence variants was judged likely to be a technical artifact of the sequencing pipeline. A later genetic analysis associated a missense DCLRE1C variant with V-gene and J-gene trimming of TCR beta chains, and an independent cohort replicated the association. In a later analysis, HLA-associated TCR beta chains were found to be more clonally expanded and to have lower generation probabilities than equally common non-associated chains. Sequencing depth was assumed to be roughly uniform across donors in the presence/absence analyses, though that assumption may not hold. According to a later analysis, parvovirus B19, influenza, CMV and Epstein-Barr virus appeared linked to several top co-occurrence clusters. The study gave a list of 150 to 200 TCR beta chains associated with cytomegalovirus. In a later analysis, most CMV-associated TCR beta chains were found to appear HLA-restricted, with HLA associations seemingly driven largely by CMV exposure. According to the authors, the approach could potentially be generalized to other disease states and immunological phenotypes. The cohort was sequenced for TCR beta chains only, and without alpha or paired-chain data the features that could be detected were limited. Linkage disequilibrium might explain the correlated functional status among segregating V segments, but an unknown experimental factor could not be excluded. The classifier was reported to diagnose cytomegalovirus status with high specificity and sensitivity in both the original cohort and the validation cohort.

Germline trimming: 5 bases from V, 4 bases from J; junction bases outside gene matches: 9. From the germline V gene (reference sequence), CDR1 is SEHNR and CDR2 is FQNEAQ. The CDR3 has 17 amino acids, counting the end cysteine and phenylalanine. The CDR3 DNA has 51 bases and is translated from base 1. Comment on this clone: Its antigen remains undetermined. Base qualities are not provided; no much larger clone lies one nucleotide away.

The cohort consisted of more than 650 healthy bone marrow donors. Cohort members were all nominally healthy when sampled, although unrecorded immune exposures were likely present. The donor tested CMV seropositive, placing the donor among the 250 to 350 seropositive members of the cohort. A peripheral blood sample was collected from each donor, and TCR beta sequencing was performed on peripheral blood mononuclear cells. Genomic DNA was extracted from the blood cell samples with the Qiagen DNeasy Blood Extraction Kit. Library preparation employed the immunoSEQ multiplex PCR assay. For the multiplex PCR, a mixture combining 60 forward primers for TCR Vbeta segments and 13 reverse primers for TCR Jbeta segments was used. A multiplex PCR assay on genomic DNA amplified the CDR3 region of rearranged TCR beta genes. Amplified TCR beta libraries were sequenced as 87-base-pair reads on the Illumina HiSeq System. From the authors' description of their analysis: A later analysis counted about 76 million unique TCR beta chains across the 640 or so repertoires, and roughly 9.9 million of these chains were shared by at least two donors. Raw reads were error-corrected and collapsed into unique sequences by a nearest-neighbor algorithm in which closely related sequences were merged to remove PCR and sequencing errors. To assign V, D and J gene segments, CDR3 sequences were aligned to IMGT reference sequences. For a sequence to be retained, a match of at least six nucleotides was required to both a V gene segment and a J gene segment. A rearrangement was called productive if the CDR3 had no stop codons and remained in frame with V and J, and every other rearrangement was called non-productive. CDR3 was defined according to IMGT convention as the region running from the second conserved V-encoded cysteine to the conserved J-encoded phenylalanine. Sequences without an unambiguous match to a single V gene segment were excluded from the earlier analysis of almost 600 of the donors. In an earlier analysis of almost 600 of the donors, a V segment was called functional when productive rearrangements were above 56.7%, and segregating when the standard deviation between donors exceeded 5%. A statistical classification framework was built to diagnose cytomegalovirus status from the catalog of TCR beta chain sequences. V and J gene assignment, in a later analysis, came from comparing TCR nucleotide sequences with IMGT/GENE-DB human TR gene sequences. Using the TCRdist pipeline, a later analysis assigned CDR3 sequences along with most-parsimonious VDJ recombination scenarios. In a later analysis, each TCR beta chain was defined by its CDR3 amino acid sequence together with its V-gene family, and reads without a unique V-gene family were excluded. In a later analysis, 450 to 600 highly shared, low-generation-probability nucleotide sequences were removed to address suspected cross-contamination and a sequencing artifact. For each public chain, a later analysis derived a clonal expansion index from normalized ranks of inferred template counts within each repertoire. In a later analysis, generation probabilities were computed using a VDJ recombination model fitted to out-of-frame rearrangements, and the results were checked against IGoR. A later analysis scored TCR-TCR, TCR-HLA and TCR-CMV co-occurrence with hypergeometric tests, applying a repertoire-size bias correction to TCR pairs. False discovery rates were estimated in a later analysis by permuting HLA or CMV assignments 20 times. In a later analysis, co-occurring TCRs were grouped using DBSCAN, and TCRdist sequence similarity was added for clustering within HLA-allele-positive subsets. Repertoires with fewer than 30,000 or more than 120,000 public chains were left out of co-occurrence clustering, as were a handful of repertoires with anomalous nucleotide sharing. Not all clones reach the TCRdb copy of this immuneACCESS table, which keeps in-frame sequences only. Checked studies attribute under half of the gap to unresolved V genes and leave the rest unexplained. The D gene and trimming were derived from the DNA, and the V and J assignments and clone size from that table. For this sample the table gives roughly 240,000 clones, of which roughly 82% were detected only once. 5.4% of the sample is taken by the ten largest.

The source of this sequence is a woman aged 40 to 55 in good health and CMV-seropositive. The sample consisted of PBMCs. The chain is assembled from TRBV7-9 and TRBJ2-5; the junction holds 14 bases that match TRBD2. DNA sequence: TGTGCCAGCAGCCAGACTAGCGGGAGGGATAGGATAGAGACCCAGTACTTC. Protein translation: CASSQTSGRDRIETQYF.